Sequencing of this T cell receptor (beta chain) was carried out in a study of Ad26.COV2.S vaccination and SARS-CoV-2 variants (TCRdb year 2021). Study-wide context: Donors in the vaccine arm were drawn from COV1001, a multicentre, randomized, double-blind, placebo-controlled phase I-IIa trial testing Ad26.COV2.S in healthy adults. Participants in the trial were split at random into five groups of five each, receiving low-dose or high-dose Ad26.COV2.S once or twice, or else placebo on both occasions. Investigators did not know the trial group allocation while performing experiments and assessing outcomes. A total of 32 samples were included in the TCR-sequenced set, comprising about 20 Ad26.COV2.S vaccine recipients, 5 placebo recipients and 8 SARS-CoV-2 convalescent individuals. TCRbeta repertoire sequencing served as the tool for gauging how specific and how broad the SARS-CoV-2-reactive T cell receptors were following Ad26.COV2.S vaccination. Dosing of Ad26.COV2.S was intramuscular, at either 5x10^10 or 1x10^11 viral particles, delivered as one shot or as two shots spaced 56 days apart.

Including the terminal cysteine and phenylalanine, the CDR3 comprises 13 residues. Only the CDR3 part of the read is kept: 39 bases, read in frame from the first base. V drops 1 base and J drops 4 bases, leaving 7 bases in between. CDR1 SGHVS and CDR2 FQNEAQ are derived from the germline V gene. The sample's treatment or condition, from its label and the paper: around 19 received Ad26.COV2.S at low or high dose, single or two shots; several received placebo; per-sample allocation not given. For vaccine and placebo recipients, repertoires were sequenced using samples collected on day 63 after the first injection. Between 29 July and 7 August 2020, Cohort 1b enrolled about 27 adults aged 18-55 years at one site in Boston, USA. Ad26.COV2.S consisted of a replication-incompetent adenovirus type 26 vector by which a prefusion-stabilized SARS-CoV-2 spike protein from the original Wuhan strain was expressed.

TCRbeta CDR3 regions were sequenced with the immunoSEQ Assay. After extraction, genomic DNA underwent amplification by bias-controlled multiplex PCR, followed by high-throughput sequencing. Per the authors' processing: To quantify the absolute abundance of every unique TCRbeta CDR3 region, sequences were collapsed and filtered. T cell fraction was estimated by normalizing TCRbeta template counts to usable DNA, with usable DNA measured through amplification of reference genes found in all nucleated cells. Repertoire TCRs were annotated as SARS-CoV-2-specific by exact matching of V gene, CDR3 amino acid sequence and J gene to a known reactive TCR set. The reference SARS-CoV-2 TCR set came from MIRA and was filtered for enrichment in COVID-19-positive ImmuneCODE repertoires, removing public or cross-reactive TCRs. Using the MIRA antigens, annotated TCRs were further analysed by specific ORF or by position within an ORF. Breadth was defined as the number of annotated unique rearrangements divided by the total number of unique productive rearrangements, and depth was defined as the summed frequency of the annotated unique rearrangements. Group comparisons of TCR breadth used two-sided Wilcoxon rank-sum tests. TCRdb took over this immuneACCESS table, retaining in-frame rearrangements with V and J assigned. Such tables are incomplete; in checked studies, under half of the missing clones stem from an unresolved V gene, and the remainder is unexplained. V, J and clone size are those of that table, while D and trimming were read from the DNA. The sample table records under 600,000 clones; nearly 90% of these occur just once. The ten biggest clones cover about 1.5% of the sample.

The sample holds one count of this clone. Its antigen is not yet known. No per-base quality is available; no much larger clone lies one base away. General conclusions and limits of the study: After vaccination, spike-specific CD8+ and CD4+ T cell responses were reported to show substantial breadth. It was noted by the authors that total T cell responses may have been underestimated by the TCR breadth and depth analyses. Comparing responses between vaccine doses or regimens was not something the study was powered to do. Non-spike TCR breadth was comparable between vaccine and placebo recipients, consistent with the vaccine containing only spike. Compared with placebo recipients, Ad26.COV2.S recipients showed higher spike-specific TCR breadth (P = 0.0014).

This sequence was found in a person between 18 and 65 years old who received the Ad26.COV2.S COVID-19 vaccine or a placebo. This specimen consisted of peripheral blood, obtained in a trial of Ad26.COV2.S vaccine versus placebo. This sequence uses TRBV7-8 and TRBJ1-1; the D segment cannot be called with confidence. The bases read TGTGCCAGCAGCTTAGAACGGACCACTGAAGCTTTCTTT. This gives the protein CASSLERTTEAFF.